A selection of T cell receptor beta chains follows, all from one sample in a study of cytomegalovirus exposure and HLA in healthy donors. This table comes from immunoSEQ multiplex PCR, and its TCRdb copy is limited to in-frame clones, with some not included. The table shows around 110,000 clones, with roughly 80% occurring only once. Sequenced material: PBMCs. The receptors shown here come from a man between 60 and 70 years old in good health and CMV-seronegative. The CDR3 runs from the conserved cysteine through the conserved F or W. Each record gives: clone size, V gene, J gene, D gene, CDR3 DNA, CDR3 protein. D genes are given only for firm matches. Clone size is shown for a subset of rows, as once, few, many or a class of expanded clone.

>.|TRBV18|TRBJ2-5|.
TGTGCCAGCTCACCAGCCGGCGGCCCAGGGGAGACCCAGTACTTC
CASSPAGGPGETQYF
>.|TRBV19|TRBJ1-5|.
TGTGCCAGTAGTATAGCCTTAGGGGCAGCTCCCTCATTACAGCCCCAGCATTTT
CASSIALGAAPSLQPQHF
>.|TRBV29-1|TRBJ1-1|.
TGCAGCGTACCTGGGACAACTAAGAACACTGAAGCTTTCTTT
CSVPGTTKNTEAFF
>.|TRBV7-2|TRBJ1-1|TRBD1
TGTGCCAGCAGCGGGGGACAGGGTACTGAAGCTTTCTTT
CASSGGQGTEAFF
>.|TRBV7-2|TRBJ2-7|TRBD2
TGTGCCAGCAGCCCTACTAGCGGGGGGGCCTACGAGCAGTACTTC
CASSPTSGGAYEQYF
>.|TRBV6-6|TRBJ1-4|.
TGTGCCAGCAGTATAAAACAGGGAACGGGTAACGAAAAACTGTTTTTT
CASSIKQGTGNEKLFF
>.|TRBV11-3|TRBJ2-5|.
TGTGCCAGCAGCTTAGGCCCCGGACAGGGAGGGAGAGAGACCCAGTACTTC
CASSLGPGQGGRETQYF
>.|TRBV7-2|TRBJ1-2|.
TGTGCCAGCAGCACCAGACAGAACTATGGCTACACCTTC
CASSTRQNYGYTF
>.|TRBV30|TRBJ2-7|TRBD1
TGTGCCTGGAGGGGACGGACAGGATTTGTGGCCGAGCAGTACTTC
CAWRGRTGFVAEQYF
>.|TRBV6-1|TRBJ2-5|TRBD2
TGTGCCAGCAGTGAAAACTCCGGACTAGCGGGGAAAGAGACCCAGTACTTC
CASSENSGLAGKETQYF
>.|TRBV5-4|TRBJ2-3|TRBD2
TGTGCCAGCAGCTTCGGGGGGGGATTTAGCACAGATACGCAGTATTTT
CASSFGGGFSTDTQYF
>.|TRBV5-1|TRBJ2-2|.
TGCGCCAGCAGCTTCCCCGCGGCCGGGGAGCTGTTTTTT
CASSFPAAGELFF
>.|TRBV5-6|TRBJ1-6|.
TGTGCCAGCAGCTCGGAGCAGGGTTTGAATTCACCCCTCCACTTT
CASSSEQGLNSPLHF
>.|TRBV29-1|TRBJ2-5|TRBD2
TGCAGCGTTGTAGGACTAGAAGAGACCCAGTACTTC
CSVVGLEETQYF
>.|TRBV2|TRBJ1-5|.
TGTGCCAGCAGTGGGAATTCCGTAGTGGCGGCCCAGCATTTT
CASSGNSVVAAQHF
>few|TRBV11-2|TRBJ2-3|TRBD1
TGTGCCAGCAGCTTCGGACAGGGCCTTCCCCATTTT
CASSFGQGLPHF
>.|TRBV9|TRBJ2-2|.
TGTGCCAGCAGCGTAGGGACGAGGGCTACCGGGGAGCTGTTTTTT
CASSVGTRATGELFF
>.|TRBV19|TRBJ1-3|.
TGTGCCAGTAGTCGAACCGGTCGAAGCTCTGGAAACACCATATATTTT
CASSRTGRSSGNTIYF
>.|TRBV19|TRBJ2-1|TRBD1
TGTGCCAGTAGTACCAAAGGGCAGGGGGCTTATGAGCAGTTCTTC
CASSTKGQGAYEQFF
>.|TRBV6-1|TRBJ1-1|.
TGTGCCAGCAGTGAAGCGTCGACAGGTAACACTGAAGCTTTCTTT
CASSEASTGNTEAFF
>.|TRBV6-5|TRBJ1-2|.
TGTGCCAGTGGGGCACTCTATGGCTACACCTTC
CASGALYGYTF
>.|TRBV4-3|TRBJ2-2|.
TGCGCCAGCAGCCAAGGGGCCCCCCTCCTCGCGGGGACCGGGGAGCTGTTTTTT
CASSQGAPLLAGTGELFF
>.|TRBV7-2|TRBJ1-2|.
TGTGCCAGCAGCCGACAGTCGACTAACTATGGCTACACCTTC
CASSRQSTNYGYTF
>.|TRBV11-2|TRBJ1-4|.
TGTGCCAGCAGTTCAGGGGCGATTTATGAAAAACTGTTTTTT
CASSSGAIYEKLFF
>.|TRBV20-1|TRBJ1-1|TRBD1
TGCAGTGCTCCCCGGACAGGGACAGCTTTCTTT
CSAPRTGTAFF
>.|TRBV6-5|TRBJ1-2|TRBD1
TGTGCCAGCAGTGACCTAGACAGGGCGCATGGCTACACCTTC
CASSDLDRAHGYTF
>.|TRBV6-1|TRBJ2-3|.
TGTGCCAGCAGTGAAGGGTGGGGCGGCACAGATACGCAGTATTTT
CASSEGWGGTDTQYF
>.|TRBV7-2|TRBJ2-5|TRBD2
TGTGCCAGCAGCCCCCCGGGACTAGCGGGGGGAAAGGGGACCCAGTACTTC
CASSPPGLAGGKGTQYF
>.|TRBV6-1|TRBJ1-1|.
TGTGCCAGCAAGGCAGGGCTACCTGAAGCTTTCTTT
CASKAGLPEAFF
>once|TRBV6-5|TRBJ1-1|.
TGTGCCAGCAGTTACTCGGTACAGATGAACACTGAAGCTTTCTTT
CASSYSVQMNTEAFF
>.|TRBV7-9|TRBJ2-7|TRBD2
TGTGCCAGCAGCACCGGGACTAGTCATGGCGAGCAGTACTTC
CASSTGTSHGEQYF
>.|TRBV2|TRBJ1-1|TRBD1
TGTGCCAGCACTCTACAGGGGGCTAGCACTGAAGCTTTCTTT
CASTLQGASTEAFF
>.|TRBV7-3|TRBJ1-1|.
TGTGCCAGCAGCTCCCGAGTGAACAGTGAAGCTTTCTTT
CASSSRVNSEAFF
>many|TRBV6-1|TRBJ1-4|TRBD1
TGTGCCAGCACCCCGAGGACAGGGCCGAATGAAAAACTGTTTTTT
CASTPRTGPNEKLFF
>.|TRBV6-1|TRBJ2-7|TRBD1
TGTGCCAGTTACTCTCCGGACAGGGGGTTGTACGAGCAGTACTTC
CASYSPDRGLYEQYF
>.|TRBV6-5|TRBJ1-2|.
TGTGCCAGCAGTTCCGGAAAGGGGCACTATGGCTACACCTTC
CASSSGKGHYGYTF
>few|TRBV19|TRBJ2-2|TRBD1
TGTGCCAGTAGCGGACAGGGGTACACCGGGGAGCTGTTTTTT
CASSGQGYTGELFF
>few|TRBV6-1|TRBJ1-5|.
TGTGCCAGCAGTGATAGTGGGGCCCATCATCAGCCCCAGCATTTT
CASSDSGAHHQPQHF
>.|TRBV5-4|TRBJ1-1|.
TGTGCCAGCAGCTTCAGGGGTACGAACACTGAAGCTTTCTTT
CASSFRGTNTEAFF
>.|TRBV5-1|TRBJ2-1|TRBD1
TGCGCCAGCAGACAACAGGGGATGTCGGAAAATGAGCAGTTCTTC
CASRQQGMSENEQFF
>.|TRBV11-2|TRBJ1-5|.
TGTGCCAGCAGCTTAGCCTCTAGTCAGCCCCAGCATTTT
CASSLASSQPQHF
>.|TRBV6-1|TRBJ2-3|TRBD2
TGTGCCAGCAGGGGGACTAGCGGGGGGGCTGATACGCAGTATTTT
CASRGTSGGADTQYF
>.|TRBV7-2|TRBJ2-3|TRBD2
TGTGCCAGCAGCCGCGCTAGCGGGGGAGCAGATACGCAGTATTTT
CASSRASGGADTQYF
>.|TRBV7-9|TRBJ1-1|.
TGTGCCAGCAGCTTAGCTCTGGCAGGGAACACTGAAGCTTTCTTT
CASSLALAGNTEAFF
>.|TRBV4-3|TRBJ2-3|TRBD2
TGCGCCAGCAGCCAAGATCCGACTAGCAGAGATACGCAGTATTTT
CASSQDPTSRDTQYF
>.|TRBV15|TRBJ1-1|.
TGTGCCACCAGCGGGAGTCTGGGGATGACGGTGGGAACTGAAGCTTTCTTT
CATSGSLGMTVGTEAFF
>.|TRBV1|TRBJ2-2|.
TGCACCAGCAGCATCCAGACTAGCGAGACCGGGGAGCTGTTTTTT
CTSSIQTSETGELFF
>once|TRBV12-5|TRBJ2-3|.
TGTGCTAGTGGTTTGGTTCAGGGGGGCGCAGATACGCAGTATTTT
CASGLVQGGADTQYF
>.|TRBV5-4|TRBJ1-1|TRBD1
TGTGCCAGCAGGCAGGGGGCCAACACTGAAGCTTTCTTT
CASRQGANTEAFF
>.|TRBV29-1|TRBJ1-1|TRBD1
TGCAGCGCCCGGACAGGGATGAACACTGAAGCTTTCTTT
CSARTGMNTEAFF
>.|TRBV5-1|TRBJ1-1|TRBD1
TGCGCCAGCAGCGCACGGACAGGGTATGACACTGAAGCTTTCTTT
CASSARTGYDTEAFF
>.|TRBV9|TRBJ2-7|.
TGTGCCAGCAGCGTAGAGGGACTTGGGGTAGGGGAGCAGTACTTC
CASSVEGLGVGEQYF
>.|TRBV7-3|TRBJ2-3|.
TGTGCCAGCAGCTTAACCCCTCAGTACGAGCGGTATTTT
CASSLTPQYERYF